The 27 T cell receptor beta chains in this list originate from one sample, sequenced in a study of OX40 agonist ivuxolimab in advanced cancers. TCRdb's table, derived via immunoSEQ multiplex PCR, lists solely in-frame clones and lacks some. The sample contains 60,000 to 75,000 clones, around 80% of which appear only once. Sequenced material: CD4+ or CD8+ T cells sorted from blood, taken in a trial of the OX40 agonist ivuxolimab. The receptors were sampled from an adult with an advanced solid tumor such as melanoma, head and neck, liver or kidney cancer.

This rearrangement joins TRBV4-1 to TRBJ1-2; D remains unclear. The V and J ends lost 0 bases and 0 bases respectively, with 8 bases between them. The CDR3 has 15 amino acids. Germline lookup yields CDR1 MGHRA and CDR2 YSYEKL. The CDR3 nucleotides read TGCGCCAGCAGCCAAGAAGTAGCGACTAACTATGGCTACACCTTC. This gives the protein CASSQEVATNYGYTF.

V is TRBV5-1 and J is TRBJ1-1; 7 bases line up with TRBD1. CDR3 size: 14 residues. V was clipped by 3 bases and J by 4 bases; unmatched bases: 6. Germline-derived CDR1 and CDR2 are SGHRS and YFSETQ. The CDR3 nucleotides read TGCGCCAGCAGCTCCAACAGGGGAAGCACTGAAGCTTTCTTT. It specifies CASSSNRGSTEAFF. Variable domain in full (rest from reference TRBV5-1 and TRBJ1-1): KAGVTQTPRYLIKTRGQQVTLSCSPISGHRSVSWYQQTPGQGLQFLFEYFSETQRNKGNFPGRFSGRQFSNSRSEMNVSTLELGDSALYLCASSSNRGSTEAFFGQGTRLTVV.

The count of this clone is one. This chain connects TRBV7-9 to TRBJ2-6; D call uncertain. Trimming left V 2 bases short and J 2 bases short, with 7 bases between. The germline V gene has CDR1 SEHNR and CDR2 FQNEAQ (reference sequence). The CDR3 covers 15 residues. The CDR3 region has the DNA TGTGCCAGCAGCTTAATTAGGGCTGGGGCCAACGTCCTGACTTTC. It is translated as CASSLIRAGANVLTF.

This chain joins TRBV2 and TRBJ1-1; D is perhaps TRBD1 (6 bases). Germline V CDR1 and CDR2: SNHLY, FYNNEI. V lost 7 bases, J lost 1 base, and 13 bases lay in between. This CDR3 is built from 14 residues. This CDR3 is CASTQDSPNTEAFF. In DNA form, the CDR3 reads TGTGCCAGCACTCAGGACAGCCCGAACACTGAAGCTTTCTTT.

J is TRBJ2-3 and V is TRBV2, with D unresolved. Trimming took off 9 bases at V and 0 bases at J, with 7 bases between the two ends. CDR3 length: 12 amino acids. In germline, CDR1 is SNHLY, CDR2 FYNNEI. CDR3 loop: CASRFSTDTQYF. The CDR3 DNA is TGTGCCAGTCGCTTCAGCACAGATACGCAGTATTTT.

The genes are TRBV5-1 and TRBJ1-4, with TRBD1 matching 11 bases. This CDR3 has 15 residues. V gave up 6 bases and J gave up 5 bases; unmatched junction bases: 6. Germline CDR1 and CDR2: SGHRS and YFSETQ. The CDR3 spells CASTGQGAVNEKLFF. The CDR3 DNA is TGCGCCAGCACCGGACAGGGGGCAGTGAATGAAAAACTGTTTTTT.

This clone has just one count. The chain couples TRBV19 to TRBJ2-1; D gene ambiguous. The germline V gene encodes CDR1 LNHDA and CDR2 SQIVND (reference sequence). CDR3 length: 14 amino acids. Trimming left V 5 bases short and J 8 bases short, with 16 bases between. The CDR3 nucleotides read TGTGCCAGTAGTCTTGTAGGGCCGATGGATGAGCAGTTCTTC. Amino acids: CASSLVGPMDEQFF.

The chain links TRBV5-1 to TRBJ2-1, with no clear D. CDR1 and CDR2 (germline): SGHRS, YFSETQ. Trimming left V 4 bases short and J 7 bases short, with 18 bases between. The CDR3 is made up of 15 amino acids. CDR3 DNA sequence: TGCGCCAGCAGCCTGGCTGGTTTTGGGATGAATGAGCAGTTCTTC. Amino acid sequence: CASSLAGFGMNEQFF.

The V call is TRBV7-9, the J call TRBJ2-4; D is unresolved. Germline CDR1 reads SEHNR; CDR2 reads FQNEAQ (reference sequence). Trimming shortened V by 5 bases and J by 2 bases, and 10 bases separated the two germline ends. The length of the CDR3 is 14 residues. The chain's CDR3 is CASSGVPPKNIQYF. In nucleotides, the CDR3 is TGTGCCAGCAGCGGAGTGCCGCCCAAAAACATTCAGTACTTC.

V gene TRBV7-3 combines with J gene TRBJ1-2; 7 positions match TRBD1. The CDR3 has 13 amino acids. Trimming cost V 5 bases and J 6 bases; bases outside gene matches: 6. CDR1 is SGHTA and CDR2 is FQGTGA in the germline V gene. CDR3 protein: CASSPDREDGYTF. CDR3 coding DNA: TGTGCCAGCAGCCCCGACAGGGAAGATGGCTACACCTTC.

Only a few counts were recorded for this clone. The rearrangement joins TRBV5-4 to TRBJ1-4; 7 bases align to TRBD1. The CDR3 contains 14 residues. The junction had 5 bases not matched to a gene; V was cut back by 4 bases and J by 5 bases. Germline CDR1 is SGHNT and CDR2 is YYREEE (reference sequence). The CDR3 DNA reads TGTGCCAGCAGCACGACAGGGAGGAATGAAAAACTGTTTTTT. Protein: CASSTTGRNEKLFF.

This clone appeared a few times. The J gene is TRBJ2-6, the V gene TRBV6-4, with D possibly being TRBD1 (5 bases). Germline assignment: CDR1 MRHNA and CDR2 SNTAGT. The CDR3 contains 20 residues. V was clipped by 5 bases and J by 0 bases, with 23 bases between them. The CDR3: CASSPQGVRASDSGANVLTF. The CDR3, as DNA: TGTGCCAGCAGTCCCCAGGGTGTTAGGGCTTCTGACTCTGGGGCCAACGTCCTGACTTTC.

The CDR3 here is CASSLDAGLNQPQHF. The CDR3 DNA is TGTGCCAGCAGCTTAGATGCGGGGCTCAATCAGCCCCAGCATTTT. The V and J genes are TRBV7-2 and TRBJ1-5; tentative D call: TRBD1 (5 bases). Germline CDR1 reads SGHTA; CDR2 reads FQGNSA. Trimming stripped 1 base from V and 3 bases from J, with 10 bases between. The CDR3 covers 15 residues.

The chain recombines TRBV19 with TRBJ2-7; D unresolved. The germline V gene encodes CDR1 LNHDA and CDR2 SQIVND (reference sequence). The ends were cut back, 5 bases at V and 7 bases at J, with 12 bases in the middle. The CDR3 runs to 12 residues. CDR3 bases: TGTGCCAGTAGTCCTCGCCTGGGGGAGCAGTACTTC. This codes for CASSPRLGEQYF.

This chain joins TRBV11-2 and TRBJ1-5; 7 nucleotides match TRBD1. Trimming at V came to 2 bases and at J to 3 bases, leaving 4 bases not matched to a gene. The CDR3 sequence is 15 residues long. The germline V gene encodes CDR1 SGHAT and CDR2 FQNNGV. This chain's CDR3 is CASSLMTGPNQPQHF. The DNA of the CDR3 is TGTGCCAGCAGCTTAATGACAGGGCCCAATCAGCCCCAGCATTTT.

The chain recombines TRBV7-8 with TRBJ2-2, with D possibly matching TRBD1 (6 bases). The CDR3 covers 16 residues. CDR1 and CDR2 from the germline V gene are SGHVS and FQNEAQ. V was shortened by 2 bases and J by 4 bases, with 14 bases between the two germline ends. CDR3 sequence reads: CASSLPSRGITGELFF. CDR3 DNA sequence: TGTGCCAGCAGCTTACCGTCAAGGGGGATCACCGGGGAGCTGTTTTTT.

The rearrangement uses TRBV7-9 and TRBJ1-4; TRBD1 might be the D (5 bases). The CDR3 sequence is 14 residues long. Trimming removed 8 bases from V and 4 bases from J, with 14 bases in between. Germline V gene data show CDR1 as SEHNR and CDR2 as FQNEAQ (reference sequence). DNA of the CDR3: TGTGCCAGCGGCACAGGAGTCTATAATGAAAAACTGTTTTTT. Translated, it gives CASGTGVYNEKLFF.

The chain carries TRBV6-5 and TRBJ1-2; D not resolved. The V and J ends lost 7 bases and 0 bases respectively, with 15 bases between them. The CDR3 is made up of 15 amino acids. Germline V gives CDR1 MNHEY, CDR2 SVGAGI. DNA for the CDR3: TGTGCCAGCACATCCAGAGACCGAGCTAACTATGGCTACACCTTC. It translates to CASTSRDRANYGYTF.

By proportion, this clone is medium-sized (0.01 to 0.1%). The V and J genes are TRBV19 and TRBJ2-7; the D call may be TRBD1 or TRBD2 (5 bases each). The CDR3 is 14 residues long. Trimming shortened V by 6 bases and J by 6 bases, and 18 bases separated the two germline ends. Germline V gene lookup returns CDR1 LNHDA and CDR2 SQIVND (reference sequence). The DNA for the CDR3 is TGTGCCAGTAGCACGGAACCCAGGGCGGGCGAGCAGTACTTC. Its translation: CASSTEPRAGEQYF.

CDR3 coding DNA: TGTGCCAGCAGCTTAAACAGGGGGCATAATTCACCCCTCCACTTT. Its protein product is CASSLNRGHNSPLHF. The chain links TRBV5-6 to TRBJ1-6; 9 nucleotides agree with TRBD1. This CDR3 spans 15 amino acids. CDR1 and CDR2 (germline): SGHDT, YYEEEE. Trimming took 2 bases from V and 5 from J; bases not matched to a gene: 2.

Regarding this clone: A read error may produce the germline difference seen at one junction end. J is TRBJ1-5 and V is TRBV4-3; tentatively, D is TRBD1 (6 bases). In germline, CDR1 is LGHNA, CDR2 YSLEER. This CDR3 has 13 residues. CDR3 loop: CASSRILGGAVDF. DNA of the CDR3: TGCGCCAGCAGCCGCATCCTGGGGGGGGCCGTTGATTTT.

V gene TRBV5-4 combines with J gene TRBJ1-4, with D possibly TRBD1 on 5 matching bases. The V gene's germline CDR1 is SGHNT and CDR2 YYREEE (reference sequence). This CDR3 spans 13 amino acids. V was cut by 1 base and J by 10 bases, with 11 bases left in between. The chain's CDR3 is CASSLFGQGKLFF. The CDR3 DNA sequence: TGTGCCAGCAGCTTGTTTGGGCAGGGAAAACTGTTTTTT. The full variable domain, in which reference TRBV5-4 and TRBJ1-4 provide the parts outside the CDR3, is ETGVTQSPTHLIKTRGQQVTLRCSSQSGHNTVSWYQQALGQGPQFIFQYYREEENGRGNFPPRFSGLQFPNYSSELNVNALELDDSALYLCASSLFGQGKLFFGSGTQLSVL.

A few counts support this clone. The chain links TRBV30 to TRBJ2-7, with D maybe TRBD2 (6 bases). The CDR3 covers 14 residues. Germline lookup yields CDR1 GTSNPN and CDR2 SVGIG (reference sequence). The V gene lost 0 bases and the J gene lost 2 bases, with 11 bases spanning the gap. Here the CDR3 DNA reads TGTGCCTGGAGTGTAGGAGGGATTACCTACGAGCAGTACTTC. It yields the protein CAWSVGGITYEQYF.

V and J are TRBV7-9 and TRBJ2-3; D unresolved. The V and J ends lost 1 base and 1 base respectively, with 6 bases between them. From germline, CDR1 is SEHNR and CDR2 FQNEAQ (reference sequence). This CDR3 comprises 14 residues. This CDR3 reads CASSLGLGTDTQYF. The DNA for the CDR3 is TGTGCCAGCAGCTTAGGTTTGGGCACAGATACGCAGTATTTT. Variable domain in full (rest from reference TRBV7-9 and TRBJ2-3): DTGVSQNPRHKITKRGQNVTFRCDPISEHNRLYWYRQTLGQGPEFLTYFQNEAQLEKSRLLSDRFSAERPKGSFSTLEIQRTEQGDSAMYLCASSLGLGTDTQYFGPGTRLTVL.

DNA of the CDR3: TGTGCCAGCAGTGAAGGACAGGGTGGTGTTATCGAGCAGTACTTC. This translates into CASSEGQGGVIEQYF. The genes are TRBV6-1 and TRBJ2-7, with 7 bases that match TRBD1. The ends lost 1 base at V and 6 bases at J; junction bases unmatched: 9. The germline gives CDR1 MNHNS, CDR2 SASEGT. CDR3 length: 15 amino acids.

This clone was picked up a small number of times. This chain joins TRBV10-1 and TRBJ1-2; 7 nucleotides align to TRBD1. The CDR3 loop spans 12 amino acids. Germline CDR1 is WNHNN and CDR2 is SYGVQD (reference sequence). V dropped 0 bases and J dropped 10; count of bases not matched to a gene: 2. CDR3 sequence reads: CASSESGQTYTF. The CDR3 DNA is TGCGCCAGCAGTGAGTCGGGACAGACCTACACCTTC.

The chain combines TRBV9 with TRBJ2-3, with a weak D call TRBD1 (6 bases). V gave up 0 bases and J gave up 5 bases, with 10 bases separating them. There are 14 residues in the CDR3. The germline V gene encodes CDR1 SGDLS and CDR2 YYNGEE. The CDR3 nucleotides read TGTGCCAGCAGCGTAGAGCCAGGGGTAGATACGCAGTATTTT. As protein: CASSVEPGVDTQYF. Complete variable domain (other parts from reference TRBV9 and TRBJ2-3): DSGVTQTPKHLITATGQRVTLRCSPRSGDLSVYWYQQSLDQGLQFLIQYYNGEERAKGNILERFSAQQFPDLHSELNLSSLELGDSALYFCASSVEPGVDTQYFGPGTRLTVL.